The 3 T cell receptor beta chains given below trace back to one sample, sequenced in a study of cytomegalovirus exposure and HLA in healthy donors. The PCR had 60 Vbeta and 13 Jbeta primers. Sequencing used immunoSEQ multiplex PCR; TCRdb keeps in-frame clones, though not all of them. The sample records under 150,000 clones, roughly 79% being singletons. The specimen sequenced was PBMCs. The receptors originated from a male donor in good health and CMV-seronegative.

The rearrangement uses TRBV18 and TRBJ2-7; 9 bases agree with TRBD2. The CDR3 has 18 residues. Germline CDR1 is KGHSH and CDR2 is LQKENI. V was clipped by 3 bases and J by 9 bases; unmatched bases: 21. The CDR3 DNA reads TGTGCCAGCTCACCCGGACTAGCGAGAGAGGTTTCAGAGAGAGGGCAGTACTTC. This codes for CASSPGLAREVSERGQYF.

The gene calls are TRBV6-5 and TRBJ2-1, with 8 positions matching TRBD2. In germline, CDR1 is MNHEY, CDR2 SVGAGI. This CDR3 has 15 amino acids. With 6 bases clipped from V and 6 bases from J, the junction kept 10 bases outside the gene matches. The CDR3 is CASRYTGTRGNEQFF. CDR3 nucleotide sequence: TGTGCCAGCAGGTACACCGGGACTAGGGGCAATGAGCAGTTCTTC.

The chain employs TRBV7-2 and TRBJ1-5; D remains ambiguous. With 1 base removed from V and 4 bases from J, the gap between germline ends came to 8 bases. The CDR3 is 14 residues long. CDR1 is SGHTA, CDR2 FQGNSA, per germline. The CDR3: CASSLGALNQPQHF. In DNA, the CDR3 is TGTGCCAGCAGCTTAGGGGCTCTTAATCAGCCCCAGCATTTT.